Below, 7 T cell receptor beta chains from the same sample are listed, as sequenced in a study of blood T cell repertoires in COVID-19. The data were produced by immunoSEQ multiplex PCR, yet TCRdb's version contains in-frame clones alone and is incomplete. The data hold some 290,000 clones, with under 90% observed a single time. Sequencing used PBMCs or T cells enriched from blood (not recorded which). All receptors derive from a woman aged 30 to 39 who had recovered from COVID-19.

CDR3 in amino acids: CASSLSARSGTEAFF. The CDR3 DNA follows: TGTGCCAGCAGCTTATCCGCAAGGTCAGGGACTGAAGCTTTCTTT. The J gene is TRBJ1-1, the V gene TRBV5-5, with a tentative D call TRBD1 (5 bases). Trimming removed 2 bases at V and 5 bases at J, with 16 bases between. The CDR3 totals 15 residues. Germline lookup yields CDR1 SGHKS and CDR2 YYEKEE (reference sequence).

The chain joins TRBV3-1 (or the pseudogene TRBV3-2) to TRBJ2-5; 8 positions match TRBD1. V dropped 2 bases and J dropped 5; count of bases not matched to a gene: 7. Germline V gene lookup returns CDR1 LGHDT and CDR2 YNNKEL (reference sequence). The CDR3 has 15 amino acids. The DNA of the CDR3 is TGTGCCAGCAGCCAACTCTCAGGGGGCAGGGAGACCCAGTACTTC. It is translated as CASSQLSGGRETQYF.

This clone was seen more than once but under ten times. J is TRBJ2-7 and V is TRBV11-2; D gene uncertain. The CDR3 has 12 amino acids. Trimming pared 5 bases from V and 3 bases from J, leaving 8 bases between. Germline V gene sequence: CDR1 SGHAT, CDR2 FQNNGV. The CDR3 DNA sequence: TGTGCCAGCAGCCGCACAGTCTACGAGCAGTACTTC. Residues: CASSRTVYEQYF.

This rearrangement joins TRBV5-1 to TRBJ1-3; D call uncertain. CDR3 length equals 17 residues. Trimming took 0 bases from V and 0 from J, leaving 13 bases between them. Germline CDR1 reads SGHRS; CDR2 reads YFSETQ. CDR3 amino acids: CASSLGQALFSGNTIYF. In DNA, the CDR3 is TGCGCCAGCAGCTTGGGGCAGGCGTTATTCTCTGGAAACACCATATATTTT.

The genes are TRBV3-1 (or the pseudogene TRBV3-2) and TRBJ2-7, with 13 bases lining up with TRBD2. The trim removed 4 bases at V and 0 bases at J, leaving 3 bases unmatched. This CDR3 comprises 16 residues. The germline gives CDR1 LGHDT, CDR2 YNNKEL (reference sequence). The CDR3 region is CASSRGTSGVSYEQYF. As DNA, the CDR3 is TGTGCCAGCAGCCGCGGGACTAGCGGGGTCTCCTACGAGCAGTACTTC.

The J gene is TRBJ1-5, the V gene TRBV28; D might be TRBD1 (5 bases). The CDR3 spans 16 residues. Germline CDR1 reads MDHEN; CDR2 reads SYDVKM. The V and J ends lost 6 bases and 7 bases respectively, with 22 bases between them. CDR3 residues: CASSPTYPGGIQPQHF. The DNA of the CDR3 is TGTGCCAGCAGCCCAACCTACCCCGGGGGGATCCAGCCCCAGCATTTT. Variable domain in full (rest from reference TRBV28 and TRBJ1-5): DVKVTQSSRYLVKRTGEKVFLECVQDMDHENMFWYRQDPGLGLRLIYFSYDVKMKEKGDIPEGYSVSREKKERFSLILESASTNQTSMYLCASSPTYPGGIQPQHFGDGTRLSIL.

The chain recombines TRBV19 with TRBJ2-1, with TRBD2 as a possible D gene (6 bases). Germline V gene data show CDR1 as LNHDA and CDR2 as SQIVND (reference sequence). V was trimmed by 6 bases and J by 9 bases, leaving 12 bases between them. The CDR3 totals 12 residues. CDR3 amino acids: CASRYRGGEQFF. The DNA of the CDR3 is TGTGCCAGTAGGTATCGGGGAGGTGAGCAGTTCTTC.